A selection of T cell receptor beta chains follows, all from one sample in a study of neoadjuvant anti-PD-1 for oral cavity cancer. Clones were read by immunoSEQ multiplex PCR, and TCRdb kept only the in-frame ones, dropping some. The table has more than 12,000 clones, about 70% seen once; the top ten hold 2% to 2.5%. This specimen consisted of PBMCs, obtained before nivolumab (anti-PD-1) treatment. The source is a person aged 40 to 85 with oral cavity squamous cell carcinoma. CDR3s include the opening cysteine and the closing phenylalanine or tryptophan. D genes are given only for firm matches. Some rows mark clone size as missing; the rest say once, few, many or name a class of expanded clone.

D gene	clone size	V gene	J gene	CDR3 DNA	CDR3 protein
NA	few	TRBV4-1	TRBJ2-1	TGCGCCAGCACGGACAGCGGATCGTCGTTCCAGTTCTTC	CASTDSGSSFQFF
NA	NA	TRBV27	TRBJ1-2	TGTGCCAGCAGTTTCGGTGGGGATGGGGGCTACACCTTC	CASSFGGDGGYTF
TRBD1	NA	TRBV10-3	TRBJ2-3	TGTGCCATCAGTGAGTGGTCCGGGACAGGGGGCGCGACAGATACGCAGTATTTT	CAISEWSGTGGATDTQYF
NA	NA	TRBV5-6	TRBJ1-5	TGTGCCAGCAGCTTGGGTTGGTATAGCAATCAGCCCCAGCATTTT	CASSLGWYSNQPQHF
NA	NA	TRBV5-6	TRBJ2-7	TGTGCCAGCAGCAAAGACAGAGCCTACGAGCAGTACTTC	CASSKDRAYEQYF
TRBD1	NA	TRBV10-3	TRBJ2-1	TGTGCCACCGACGACCTGGGACAGGGGAATGAGCAGTTCTTC	CATDDLGQGNEQFF
NA	NA	TRBV6-4	TRBJ1-2	TGTGCCAGCAGTGACGGCTATAACTATGGCTACACCTTC	CASSDGYNYGYTF
NA	NA	TRBV10-3	TRBJ2-2	TGTGCCATCAGTGGCCCAAGGGTCCTCACCGGGGAGCTGTTTTTT	CAISGPRVLTGELFF
NA	NA	TRBV6-1	TRBJ1-4	TGTGCCAGCAGCTCTGTGACTAATGAAAAACTGTTTTTT	CASSSVTNEKLFF
NA	NA	TRBV4-2	TRBJ1-3	TGTGCCAGCAGCCGGACGGTCTCTGGAAACACCATATATTTT	CASSRTVSGNTIYF
NA	NA	TRBV7-6	TRBJ2-1	TGTGCCAGCAGCCTGAACACGGGATACAATGAGCAGTTCTTC	CASSLNTGYNEQFF